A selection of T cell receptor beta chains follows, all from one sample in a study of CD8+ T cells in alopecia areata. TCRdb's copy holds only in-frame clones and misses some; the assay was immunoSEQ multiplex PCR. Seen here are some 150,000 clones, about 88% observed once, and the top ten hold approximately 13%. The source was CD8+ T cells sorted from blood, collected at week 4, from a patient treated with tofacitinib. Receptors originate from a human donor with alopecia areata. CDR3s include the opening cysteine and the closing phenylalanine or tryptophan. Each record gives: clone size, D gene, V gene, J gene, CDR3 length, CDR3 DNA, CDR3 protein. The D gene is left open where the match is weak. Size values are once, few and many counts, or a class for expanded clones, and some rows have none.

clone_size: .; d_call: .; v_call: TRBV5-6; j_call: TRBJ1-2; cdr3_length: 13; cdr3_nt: TGTGCCAGCAGCTTGGAAGTTAACTATGGCTACACCTTC; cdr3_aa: CASSLEVNYGYTF
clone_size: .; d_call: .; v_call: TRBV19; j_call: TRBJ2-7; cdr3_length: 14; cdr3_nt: TGTGCCAGTAGTATCGGGGGAAACCTCTACGAGCAGTACTTC; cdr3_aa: CASSIGGNLYEQYF
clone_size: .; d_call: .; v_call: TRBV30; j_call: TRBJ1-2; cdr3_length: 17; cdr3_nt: TGTGCCTGGAGTGTAACATATTCGGGCAGGGACGGCCATGGCTACACCTTC; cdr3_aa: CAWSVTYSGRDGHGYTF
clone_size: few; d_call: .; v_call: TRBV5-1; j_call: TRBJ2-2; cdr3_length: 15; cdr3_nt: TGCGCCAGCAGCTTAGCACTAGCCCAATCCGGGGAGCTGTTTTTT; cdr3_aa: CASSLALAQSGELFF
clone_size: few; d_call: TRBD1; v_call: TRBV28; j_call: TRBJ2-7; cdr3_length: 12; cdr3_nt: TGTGCCAGCATGAGGGACAGTGACGAGCAGTACTTC; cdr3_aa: CASMRDSDEQYF
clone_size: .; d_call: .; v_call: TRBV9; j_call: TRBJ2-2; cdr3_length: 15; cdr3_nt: TGTGCCAGCAGCGTTCAGGGGCCGAACACCGGGGAGCTGTTTTTT; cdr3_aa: CASSVQGPNTGELFF
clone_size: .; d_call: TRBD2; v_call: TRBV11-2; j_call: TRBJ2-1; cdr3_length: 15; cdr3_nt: TGTGCCAGCAGCTTCCCCGGGACTAGCGACCATGAGCAGTTCTTC; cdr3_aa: CASSFPGTSDHEQFF
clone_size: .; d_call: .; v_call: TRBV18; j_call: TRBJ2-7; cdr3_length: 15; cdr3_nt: TGTGCCAGCTCACACGGACCCTCAAGCTCCTACGAGCAGTACTTC; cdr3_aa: CASSHGPSSSYEQYF
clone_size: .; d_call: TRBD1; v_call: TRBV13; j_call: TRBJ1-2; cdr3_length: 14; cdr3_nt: TGTGCCAGCGAGGGGAGGGGGCTAGACTATGGCTACACCTTC; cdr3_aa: CASEGRGLDYGYTF
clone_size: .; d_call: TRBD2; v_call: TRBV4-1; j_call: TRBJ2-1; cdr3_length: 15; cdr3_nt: TGCGCCAGCAGCCTTAGCGGGGAGTACTACAATGAGCAGTTCTTC; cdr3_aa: CASSLSGEYYNEQFF
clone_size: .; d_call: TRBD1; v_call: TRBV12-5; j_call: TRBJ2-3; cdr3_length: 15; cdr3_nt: TGTGCTAGTGGTTTGGCGGACAGGGGCACAGATACGCAGTATTTT; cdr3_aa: CASGLADRGTDTQYF
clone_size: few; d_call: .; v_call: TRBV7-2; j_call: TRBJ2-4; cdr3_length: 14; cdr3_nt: TGTGCCAGCAGCTTCGGACAGAGAAAAAACATTCAGTACTTC; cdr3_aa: CASSFGQRKNIQYF